This T cell receptor (beta chain) originates from a study of T cells in Graves' hyperthyroidism and ophthalmopathy. Clinical symptoms, serum thyroxine and TRAb, thyroid ultrasound and orbital computed tomography were used for the diagnoses. Germline-derived CDR1 and CDR2 are SGHVS and FQNEAQ. Trimming shortened V by 5 bases and J by 5 bases, and 20 bases separated the two germline ends. The CDR3 contains 16 residues. Researchers amplified the TCR beta CDR3 regions from RNA transcripts. A first-round RT-PCR of the TCR CDR3 used the HTBI primer set. Each CDR3 protein gets one entry after TCRdb re-called the multiplex PCR reads with MiXCR. The data contain roughly 300,000 distinct CDR3 sequences, 21% of them seen just once; the ten biggest clones take up over 45%. This clonotype was seen many times.

The chain joins TRBV7-8 to TRBJ2-3; D may be TRBD1 (6 bases). Sequences were obtained from blood. This TCR was recovered from a woman between 50 and 59 years old with Graves' hyperthyroidism. CDR3 sequence reads: CASSLYPRGRIDTQYF. In DNA, the CDR3 is TGTGCCAGCAGCCTTTACCCGAGGGGGAGAATAGATACGCAGTATTTT.